Listed here is a single T cell receptor beta chain. Two negative PCRs, clearance, or symptom resolution had been documented for recovered Cohort 3 donors. TCRdb's table, derived via immunoSEQ multiplex PCR, lists solely in-frame clones and lacks some. The sample has roughly 290,000 clones; about 89% are singletons. The sample originates from a study of blood T cell repertoires in COVID-19. The CDR3 extends over 15 amino acids. CDR1 is SGHTA and CDR2 is FQGNSA in the germline V gene. Trimming took 2 bases from V and 6 from J; bases not matched to a gene: 10. This sequence was found in a woman aged 40 to 50 who had recovered from COVID-19. The sample was PBMCs or T cells enriched from blood (not recorded which). The rearrangement links TRBV7-2 to TRBJ2-7; 7 nucleotides agree with TRBD2. CDR3 residues: CASSLMTSGESEQYF. DNA for the CDR3: TGTGCCAGCAGCTTAATGACGAGCGGGGAGAGCGAGCAGTACTTC.